Following are 7 T cell receptor beta chains from one sample sequenced in a study of T-cell reconstitution after alpha-beta-depleted transplantation in children. A TCRbeta library incorporating unique molecular identifiers was prepared. MiXCR, run by TCRdb on the PCR reads, gives a single entry per CDR3 protein. The sample comprises under 300,000 distinct CDR3 sequences, over 9.5% of which are singletons, and approximately 4.7% rests with the top ten. Sequences were derived from PBMCs from the stem cell graft donor, sampled from the stem cell graft. These receptors were collected from a human donor who donated a stem cell graft to a child with SCID.

This clonotype has ten or more counts. The junction departs from germline at one end; a sequencing error may be responsible. The chain links TRBV5-1 to TRBJ2-7; D may be TRBD1 (6 bases). Germline CDR1 SGHRS, CDR2 YFSETQ. The CDR3 runs to 14 residues. The CDR3 protein is CASSPTGSSYEQYF. The CDR3, as DNA: TGTGCCAGCAGCCCAACAGGGTCGTCCTACGAGCAGTACTTC. The variable domain in full, completed from reference TRBV5-1 and TRBJ2-7, reads KAGVTQTPRYLIKTRGQQVTLSCSPISGHRSVSWYQQTPGQGLQFLFEYFSETQRNKGNFPGRFSGRQFSNSRSEMNVSTLELGDSALYLCASSPTGSSYEQYFGPGTRLTVT.

This clonotype was observed once. This sequence joins TRBV7-3 and TRBJ2-2; no definite D call. From germline, CDR1 is SGHTA and CDR2 FQGTGA. The V gene lost 5 bases and the J gene lost 1 base, with 5 bases spanning the gap. The CDR3 sequence is 13 residues long. This CDR3 reads CASSTQNTGELFF. CDR3 bases: TGTGCCAGCAGCACGCAGAACACCGGGGAGCTGTTTTTT.

Ten or more counts support this clonotype. This sequence joins TRBV5-1 and TRBJ1-1, with D unresolved. CDR3 size: 14 residues. V shed 3 bases and J shed 6 bases, with 15 bases lying between them. The germline CDR1 and CDR2 sequences are SGHRS and YFSETQ. Here the CDR3 DNA reads TGCGCCAGCAGCTCCACTTTTAATAACGCTGAAGCTTTCTTT. Translating gives CASSSTFNNAEAFF.

This clonotype was seen a few times. This may come from a read error, since a much larger clone is one base off. The gene calls are TRBV2 and TRBJ2-7; D might be TRBD1 (6 bases). Per the germline V gene, CDR1 is SNHLY and CDR2 is FYNNEI. The CDR3 spans 14 residues. The CDR3 nucleotides are TGTGCCAGCTTACGTGACAGGTTAGGCTACGTGCAGTACTTC. It yields the protein CASLRDRLGYVQYF.

The count of this clonotype is one. The chain combines TRBV5-4 with TRBJ2-1; D tentatively fits TRBD1 or TRBD2 (5 bases each). The CDR3 spans 16 residues. Germline CDR1 is SGHNT and CDR2 is YYREEE (reference sequence). Trimming took 3 bases from V and 9 from J, leaving 22 bases between them. The DNA for the CDR3 is TGTGCCAGCAGCTCAGGGACGGGGCGAATCCCGGGTGAGCAGTTCTTC. Translated, it gives CASSSGTGRIPGEQFF.

This clonotype has at least ten counts. The chain links TRBV19 to TRBJ1-5; 8 bases map to TRBD1. The V gene's germline CDR1 is LNHDA and CDR2 SQIVND (reference sequence). V gave up 3 bases and J gave up 10 bases; unmatched junction bases: 8. The CDR3 length is 14 residues. This CDR3 is CASSIGQGTGPQHF. CDR3 DNA sequence: TGTGCCAGTAGTATCGGCCAGGGGACAGGACCCCAGCATTTT.

The chain employs TRBV7-2 and TRBJ2-1, with 16 bases that match TRBD2. The CDR3 totals 17 residues. V was pared by 5 bases and J by 10 bases, with 11 bases of the junction left unmatched. Germline V gives CDR1 SGHTA, CDR2 FQGNSA. CDR3 bases: TGTGCCAGCAGCCCGGGACTAGCGGGGGGGAATTTTTGGGAGCAGTTCTTC. This encodes CASSPGLAGGNFWEQFF. Drawing the rest from reference TRBV7-2 and TRBJ2-1, the complete variable domain is GAGVSQSPSNKVTEKGKDVELRCDPISGHTALYWYRQSLGQGLEFLIYFQGNSAPDKSGLPSDRFSAERTGGSVSTLTIQRTQQEDSAVYLCASSPGLAGGNFWEQFFGPGTRLTVL.